This T cell receptor (beta chain) was recovered during a study of human T cells and chemical hapten exposure. Study overall: The cohort included alopecia areata under or over 50% scalp, totalis and universalis.

There are 17 residues in the CDR3. Germline values: CDR1 LGHNA, CDR2 YSLEER. V trimming: 0 bases; J trimming: 2 bases; junction bases outside the gene matches: 6. Time point denoted: patch test 2, 6 weeks after DPC sensitization. Noted treatment: therapeutic diphenylcyclopropenone sensitization with weekly scalp DPC. It was the library that attached unique molecular identifiers to individual cDNA molecules. Each CDR3 protein is one row after TCRdb ran MiXCR on the RACE reads. The sample includes 140,000 or so distinct CDR3 sequences, approximately 10% of them seen just once. The sample was whole blood, taken in connection with sensitization to the hapten diphenylcyclopropenone (DPC). V and J are TRBV4-3 and TRBJ2-1; 8 nucleotides match TRBD1. This receptor was identified in a woman aged 45-60 years with alopecia areata. Some clones in this sample may be carry-over from other donors' samples. The CDR3 DNA is TGCGCCAGCAGCCAAGATCAGTCAGGGGGCCCCTACAATGAGCAGTTCTTC. Encoded protein: CASSQDQSGGPYNEQFF.